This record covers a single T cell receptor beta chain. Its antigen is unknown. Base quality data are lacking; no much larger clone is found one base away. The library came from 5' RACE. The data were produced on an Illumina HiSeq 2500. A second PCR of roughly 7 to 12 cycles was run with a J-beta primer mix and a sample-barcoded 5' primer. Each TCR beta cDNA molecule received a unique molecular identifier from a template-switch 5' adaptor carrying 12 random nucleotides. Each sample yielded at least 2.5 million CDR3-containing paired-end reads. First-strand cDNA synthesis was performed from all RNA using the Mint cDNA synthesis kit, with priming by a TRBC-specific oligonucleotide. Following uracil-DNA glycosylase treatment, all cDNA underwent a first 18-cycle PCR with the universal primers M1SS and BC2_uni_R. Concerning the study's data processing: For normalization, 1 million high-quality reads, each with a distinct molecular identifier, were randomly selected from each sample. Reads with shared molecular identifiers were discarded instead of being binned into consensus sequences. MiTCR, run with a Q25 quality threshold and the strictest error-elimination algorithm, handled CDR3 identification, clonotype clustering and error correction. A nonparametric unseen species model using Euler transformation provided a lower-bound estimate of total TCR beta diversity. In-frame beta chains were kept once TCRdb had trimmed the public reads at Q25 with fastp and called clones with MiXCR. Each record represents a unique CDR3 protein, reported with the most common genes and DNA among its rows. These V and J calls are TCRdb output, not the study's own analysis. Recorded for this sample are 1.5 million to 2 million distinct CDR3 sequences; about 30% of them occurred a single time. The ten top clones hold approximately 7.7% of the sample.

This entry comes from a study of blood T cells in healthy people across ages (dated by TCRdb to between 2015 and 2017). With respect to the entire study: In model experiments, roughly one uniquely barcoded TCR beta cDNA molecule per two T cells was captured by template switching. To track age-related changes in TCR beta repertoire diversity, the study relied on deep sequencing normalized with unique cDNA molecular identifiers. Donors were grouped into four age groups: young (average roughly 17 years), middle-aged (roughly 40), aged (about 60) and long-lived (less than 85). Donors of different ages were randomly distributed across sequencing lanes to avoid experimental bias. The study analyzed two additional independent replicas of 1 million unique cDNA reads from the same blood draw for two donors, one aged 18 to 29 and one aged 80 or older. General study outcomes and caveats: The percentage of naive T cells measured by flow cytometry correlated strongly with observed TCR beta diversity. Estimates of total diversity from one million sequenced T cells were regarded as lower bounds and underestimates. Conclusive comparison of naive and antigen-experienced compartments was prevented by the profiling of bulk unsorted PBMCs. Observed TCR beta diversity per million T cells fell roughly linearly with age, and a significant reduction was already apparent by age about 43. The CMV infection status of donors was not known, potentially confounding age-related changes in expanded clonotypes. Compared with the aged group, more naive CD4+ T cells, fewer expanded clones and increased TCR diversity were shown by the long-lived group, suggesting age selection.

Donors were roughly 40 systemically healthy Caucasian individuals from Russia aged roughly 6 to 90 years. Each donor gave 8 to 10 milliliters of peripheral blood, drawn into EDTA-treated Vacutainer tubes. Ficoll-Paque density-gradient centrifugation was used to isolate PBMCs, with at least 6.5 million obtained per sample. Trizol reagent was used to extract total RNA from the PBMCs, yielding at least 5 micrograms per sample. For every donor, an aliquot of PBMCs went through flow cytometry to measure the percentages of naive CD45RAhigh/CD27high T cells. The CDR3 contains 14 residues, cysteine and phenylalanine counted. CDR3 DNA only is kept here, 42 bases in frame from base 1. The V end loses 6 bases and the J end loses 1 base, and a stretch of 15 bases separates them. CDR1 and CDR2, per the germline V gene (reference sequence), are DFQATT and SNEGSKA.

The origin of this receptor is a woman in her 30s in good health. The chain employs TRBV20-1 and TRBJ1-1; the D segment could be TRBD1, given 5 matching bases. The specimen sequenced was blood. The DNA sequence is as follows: TGCAGTGCCCTCAGGACGACAGAGAACACTGAAGCTTTCTTT. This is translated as CSALRTTENTEAFF.